This is a list of T cell receptor beta chains from one sample in a study of control samples from healthy donors and cancer patients. Generated by immunoSEQ multiplex PCR, the TCRdb table keeps only in-frame clones and is missing some. This table holds approximately 180,000 clones, approximately 94% found once. Sequenced: blood. Every receptor here comes from a woman younger than 30 in good health. Each CDR3 is given with its conserved first and last residue. A D gene is named only where the DNA matches it firmly. For some rows the clone size is stated as once, few or many, or as a class when expanded; others skip it.

d_call j_call clone_size v_call cdr3_nt cdr3_aa
- TRBJ2-4 - TRBV6-1 TGTGCCAGCAGTGAAGGAGGGTTCGATCTAGCCAAAAACATTCAGTACTTC CASSEGGFDLAKNIQYF
- TRBJ1-1 once TRBV7-9 TGTGCCAGCAGCGGTTTTGGCCTGAACACTGAAGCTTTCTTT CASSGFGLNTEAFF
- TRBJ2-1 - TRBV9 TGTGCCAGCAGCGCGGGCAGTAATGAGCAGTTCTTC CASSAGSNEQFF
- TRBJ1-6 - TRBV10-3 TGTGCCATCAGGGGCACCAACCTTAATTCACCCCTCCACTTT CAIRGTNLNSPLHF
- TRBJ2-5 - TRBV5-1 TGCGCCAGCAGACGTGATGAGGGGTATCCGACCCAGTACTTC CASRRDEGYPTQYF
- TRBJ1-4 - TRBV6-5 TGTGCCAGCAGTTTCGAATCAGGGCCTCTGGAGGAAAAACTGTTTTTT CASSFESGPLEEKLFF
- TRBJ2-7 - TRBV19 TGTGCCAGTAGTACAGGGGTCGAGCAGTACTTC CASSTGVEQYF
- TRBJ2-1 - TRBV18 TGTGCCAGCTCACAAAGGGGCGAGCAGTTCTTC CASSQRGEQFF
- TRBJ1-3 - TRBV6-5 TGTGCCAGCAGTTACTGGGCCTCTGGAAACACCATATATTTT CASSYWASGNTIYF
- TRBJ1-2 - TRBV5-1 TGCGCCAGCAGCCGGGGCCTCTATGGCTACACCTTC CASSRGLYGYTF
TRBD1 TRBJ2-3 - TRBV19 TGTGCCAGTGGGACAGGAAGCACAGATACGCAGTATTTT CASGTGSTDTQYF
- TRBJ1-4 - TRBV6-5 TGTGCCAGCAGTTACTCGCCTGATGAAAAACTGTTTTTT CASSYSPDEKLFF
- TRBJ2-5 - TRBV11-3 TGTGCCAGCAGCTTAGATCCAGGACAGGAGGGAGAGACCCAGTACTTC CASSLDPGQEGETQYF
TRBD1 TRBJ1-3 - TRBV14 TGTGCCAGCAGCCAAGATCTTCCGGGACAGGGAAACACCATATATTTT CASSQDLPGQGNTIYF